The 27 T cell receptor beta chains below come from one sample, sequenced in a study of blood T cell repertoires in COVID-19 (dated by TCRdb to the early 2020s). The library relied on the immunoSEQ multiplex PCR assay. Here the immuneACCESS table is served through TCRdb, limited to in-frame sequences with V and J called. Missing clones are a known gap in these copies; in checked studies unresolved V genes cover under half, and the rest lacks a known reason. This sample comprises roughly 87,000 clones, about four fifths of them detected only once. The biggest ten clones account for roughly 2.2% of the sample. Specimen: peripheral blood. The receptor source for this set is a woman aged 65 to 85 with acute or convalescent COVID-19.

The chain combines TRBV18 with TRBJ1-1; D not certain. With 3 bases removed from V and 1 base from J, the gap between germline ends came to 12 bases. The CDR3 has 15 residues. Looked up from germline, CDR1 is KGHSH and CDR2 is LQKENI. The CDR3 loop reads CASSPGLLSNTEAFF. CDR3 DNA sequence: TGTGCCAGCTCACCTGGTCTACTCTCGAACACTGAAGCTTTCTTT.

The rearrangement uses TRBV3-1 (or the pseudogene TRBV3-2) and TRBJ1-5; TRBD1 might be the D (5 bases). The CDR3 extends over 14 amino acids. The germline V and J ends were trimmed by 3 bases and 3 bases, with 9 bases remaining between them. Germline V gene data show CDR1 as LGHDT and CDR2 as YNNKEL (reference sequence). CDR3 amino acids: CASSHRQYNQPQHF. The CDR3, as DNA: TGTGCCAGCAGCCACAGACAGTACAATCAGCCCCAGCATTTT.

The chain is built from TRBV12-3 or TRBV12-4 and TRBJ2-7; possibly TRBD2 for D (5 bases). The CDR3 spans 13 residues. V lost 8 bases to trimming and J lost 2 bases, with 13 bases between them. In DNA, the CDR3 is TGTGCCAGCCTCCTTCGGGGAACCTACGAGCAGTACTTC. Translation: CASLLRGTYEQYF.

J is TRBJ2-5 and V is TRBV6-1; TRBD1 might be the D (6 bases). Germline V CDR1 and CDR2: MNHNS, SASEGT. V shed 3 bases and J shed 2 bases, with 7 bases lying between them. This CDR3 has 13 amino acids. CDR3 bases: TGTGCCAGCAGTGAGAGGGGGCAAGAGACCCAGTACTTC. Residues: CASSERGQETQYF.

V gene TRBV11-2 combines with J gene TRBJ1-2, with D possibly being TRBD1 (5 bases). CDR3 length: 11 residues. CDR1 is SGHAT, CDR2 FQNNGV, per germline. Trimming left V 7 bases short and J 9 bases short, with 12 bases between. The CDR3 protein is CASNQGVRYTF. The DNA of the CDR3 is TGTGCCAGCAACCAAGGGGTTCGCTACACCTTC.

This clone turned up a few times. V usage is TRBV14 and J usage is TRBJ1-1, with 8 bases aligning to TRBD1. The CDR3 runs to 13 residues. V lost 5 bases and J lost 9; bases outside the gene matches: 8. Germline-derived CDR1 and CDR2 are SGHDN and FVKESK. The CDR3 DNA reads as TGTGCCAGCAGCTACGGACAGGGAGGGAAAGCTTTCTTT. Translated, it gives CASSYGQGGKAFF. The full variable domain, its missing parts supplied by reference TRBV14 and TRBJ1-1, is EAGVTQFPSHSVIEKGQTVTLRCDPISGHDNLYWYRRVMGKEIKFLLHFVKESKQDESGMPNNRFLAERTGGTYSTLKVQPAELEDSGVYFCASSYGQGGKAFFGQGTRLTVV.

This sequence joins TRBV4-1 and TRBJ1-1; D uncertain. Germline loops: CDR1 MGHRA, CDR2 YSYEKL. The CDR3 spans 15 residues. V lost 8 bases and J 1 base, leaving 17 bases between the germline ends. As DNA, the CDR3 is TGCGCCAGCCACTCTCTTGGACTCGCGAACACTGAAGCTTTCTTT. This encodes CASHSLGLANTEAFF.

V and J are TRBV15 and TRBJ2-5; TRBD1 aligns across 10 bases. Germline V gives CDR1 LNHNV, CDR2 YYDKDF (reference sequence). The V and J ends lost 2 bases and 4 bases, in that order; junction bases with no gene match: 7. This CDR3 has 16 residues. The chain's CDR3 is CATSRTGQGEGETQYF. As DNA, the CDR3 is TGTGCCACCAGCAGAACTGGACAGGGGGAAGGAGAGACCCAGTACTTC.

The chain combines TRBV28 with TRBJ1-4; TRBD1 matches at 9 bases. J was trimmed by 8 bases and V by 5 bases; bases with no gene match: 18. The length of the CDR3 is 18 residues. Germline values: CDR1 MDHEN, CDR2 SYDVKM. Here the CDR3 DNA reads TGTGCCAGCAGTCCTTCCGGGACAGGGTATCGGCGTGGGGAAAAACTGTTTTTT. Its translation is CASSPSGTGYRRGEKLFF.

The chain combines TRBV30 with TRBJ2-5; 11 nucleotides line up with TRBD2. The CDR3 spans 14 residues. Germline CDR1 GTSNPN, CDR2 SVGIG (reference sequence). The ends lost 2 bases at V and 5 bases at J; junction bases unmatched: 4. The DNA of the CDR3 is TGTGCCTGGAGTACGGGACTAGCGGAGGAGACCCAGTACTTC. Translation: CAWSTGLAEETQYF.

The rearrangement uses TRBV12-3 or TRBV12-4 and TRBJ1-5, with TRBD1 identical over 7 bases. The junction had 1 base not matched to a gene; V was cut back by 5 bases and J by 3 bases. The CDR3 is made up of 13 amino acids. CDR3 DNA sequence: TGTGCCAGCAGTACAGGGGTCAATCAGCCCCAGCATTTT. Residues: CASSTGVNQPQHF.

The rearrangement links TRBV5-4 to TRBJ1-1; D ambiguous. The CDR3 length is 13 residues. The V end lost 0 bases, the J end lost 1 base, and 4 bases lay between the germline ends. Germline V gene data show CDR1 as SGHNT and CDR2 as YYREEE (reference sequence). The CDR3 coding sequence is TGTGCCAGCAGCTTGGACAGGAACACTGAAGCTTTCTTT. It encodes CASSLDRNTEAFF.

The rearrangement links TRBV4-2 to TRBJ1-2; TRBD1 matches at 9 bases. The V gene's germline CDR1 is LGHNA and CDR2 YNFKEQ. This CDR3 comprises 15 residues. The ends lost 0 bases at V and 8 bases at J; junction bases unmatched: 7. CDR3 sequence (DNA): TGTGCCAGCAGCCAAGATTGGGACAGGGCAAGAGGCTACACCTTC. This translates into CASSQDWDRARGYTF.

This clone appeared a single time. The chain carries TRBV18 and TRBJ2-3; perhaps TRBD2 as D (6 bases). The CDR3 is 14 residues long. CDR1 is KGHSH and CDR2 is LQKENI in the germline V gene. Trimming took off 6 bases at V and 0 bases at J, with 10 bases between the two ends. CDR3 coding DNA: TGTGCCAGCTCTTGGGGAGGTAGCACAGATACGCAGTATTTT. Translated: CASSWGGSTDTQYF. The variable domain in full, completed from reference TRBV18 and TRBJ2-3, reads NAGVMQNPRHLVRRRGQEARLRCSPMKGHSHVYWYRQLPEEGLKFMVYLQKENIIDESGMPKERFSAEFPKEGPSILRIQQVVRGDSAAYFCASSWGGSTDTQYFGPGTRLTVL.

V gene TRBV13 combines with J gene TRBJ1-6, with D possibly TRBD1 on 5 matching bases. V gave up 5 bases and J gave up 8 bases, with 13 bases separating them. The CDR3 loop spans 14 amino acids. The germline gives CDR1 PRHDT, CDR2 FYEKMQ (reference sequence). The CDR3 is CASSPRSRDSPLHF. The CDR3, as DNA: TGTGCCAGCAGCCCCCGGTCCAGGGATTCACCCCTCCACTTT.

This clone is a singleton in its sample. V gene TRBV28 combines with J gene TRBJ2-1, with D possibly being TRBD2 (6 bases). Trimming cost V 5 bases and J 3 bases, with 17 bases left between them. CDR3 length: 16 residues. Germline CDR1 and CDR2: MDHEN and SYDVKM. Here the CDR3 reads CASSTPTGTRYNEQFF. CDR3 bases: TGTGCCAGCAGTACCCCCACCGGGACTCGCTACAATGAGCAGTTCTTC.

V gene TRBV2 combines with J gene TRBJ2-4, with no clear D. Germline values: CDR1 SNHLY, CDR2 FYNNEI. Deletions cut 4 bases from V and 1 base from J, with 11 bases between. The CDR3 sequence is 15 residues long. CDR3 coding DNA: TGTGCCAGCAGTGGGGCAGGCACGGCCAAAAACATTCAGTACTTC. It yields the protein CASSGAGTAKNIQYF.

The chain uses TRBV10-3 and TRBJ2-3, with D possibly matching TRBD2 (5 bases). Germline V gives CDR1 ENHRY, CDR2 SYGVKD. Trimming took 6 bases from V and 0 from J, leaving 13 bases between them. This CDR3 spans 15 amino acids. As DNA, the CDR3 is TGTGCCATCAGCATAGCCGGACTGAGCACAGATACGCAGTATTTT. It codes for CAISIAGLSTDTQYF.

The gene calls are TRBV6-5 and TRBJ1-2, with TRBD1 as a possible D gene (5 bases). The CDR3 sequence is 12 residues long. The germline V and J ends were trimmed by 6 bases and 7 bases, with 12 bases remaining between them. Germline V lookup: CDR1 MNHEY, CDR2 SVGAGI. The chain's CDR3 is CASSTGGGGYTF. CDR3 nucleotide sequence: TGTGCCAGCAGCACCGGCGGGGGTGGCTACACCTTC.

The V call is TRBV10-1, the J call TRBJ1-2, with 8 bases that match TRBD1. Trimming cost V 6 bases and J 7 bases; bases outside gene matches: 10. The CDR3 loop spans 14 amino acids. Germline CDR1 is WNHNN and CDR2 is SYGVQD (reference sequence). This chain's CDR3 is CASSRQGLPSGYTF. The CDR3 bases are TGCGCCAGCAGCCGACAGGGGCTCCCGTCTGGCTACACCTTC.

This rearrangement joins TRBV2 to TRBJ2-2; 8 nucleotides align to TRBD2. CDR1 and CDR2 from the germline V gene are SNHLY and FYNNEI. The CDR3 runs to 17 residues. J was trimmed by 3 bases and V by 9 bases; bases with no gene match: 15. The CDR3 loop reads CARALRSGGGDTGELFF. CDR3 sequence (DNA): TGTGCCAGGGCCCTAAGAAGCGGGGGAGGGGACACCGGGGAGCTGTTTTTT.

This clone has just one count. The chain couples TRBV27 to TRBJ1-5, with a tentative D call TRBD1 (5 bases). This CDR3 comprises 17 residues. Germline lookup yields CDR1 MNHEY and CDR2 SMNVEV (reference sequence). V shed 2 bases and J shed 0 bases, with 14 bases lying between them. The CDR3 loop is CASSLTTAGYSNQPQHF. The CDR3 DNA reads TGTGCCAGCAGTTTAACGACAGCCGGTTATAGCAATCAGCCCCAGCATTTT.

This sequence joins TRBV7-2 and TRBJ2-7, with D hard to call. The V end lost 4 bases, the J end lost 7 bases, and 11 bases lay between the germline ends. Looked up from germline, CDR1 is SGHTA and CDR2 is FQGNSA. CDR3 length: 12 residues. The DNA for the CDR3 is TGTGCCAGCAGCTCCAGGCCCCTTGAGCAGTACTTC. This encodes CASSSRPLEQYF.

The V gene is TRBV5-6, the J gene TRBJ1-1; no clear D. Between the trimmed V and J ends, which lost 4 bases and 0 bases, there was a span of 16 bases. Germline assignment: CDR1 SGHDT and CDR2 YYEEEE. The CDR3 length is 16 residues. The CDR3 DNA reads as TGTGCCAGCAGCCTAAGCGAGGGTACCATGAACACTGAAGCTTTCTTT. It encodes CASSLSEGTMNTEAFF.

This clone was seen only once. This chain connects TRBV5-1 to TRBJ1-2; D perhaps matches TRBD1 (5 bases). Per the germline V gene, CDR1 is SGHRS and CDR2 is YFSETQ. CDR3 length: 13 amino acids. V was clipped by 0 bases and J by 8 bases, with 11 bases between them. The CDR3 DNA is TGCGCCAGCAGCTTGGACAGGTTGGGGGGCTACACCTTC. This sequence encodes CASSLDRLGGYTF.

The chain uses TRBV19 and TRBJ2-3; a possible D gene is TRBD2 (6 bases). CDR1 is LNHDA, CDR2 SQIVND, per germline (reference sequence). V was shortened by 2 bases and J by 0 bases, with 18 bases between the two germline ends. This CDR3 comprises 18 residues. The CDR3 DNA sequence: TGTGCCAGTAGTATAAAGGGACTTTATTTTGTAAGCACAGATACGCAGTATTTT. Its translation is CASSIKGLYFVSTDTQYF.

The chain joins TRBV7-8 to TRBJ2-1; 16 bases align to TRBD2. V lost 4 bases and J lost 7; bases outside the gene matches: 7. Germline values: CDR1 SGHVS, CDR2 FQNEAQ. There are 17 residues in the CDR3. Written as DNA, the CDR3 is TGTGCCAGCAGCTCACCGGGACTAGCGGGGGGGCGAAATGAGCAGTTCTTC. It specifies CASSSPGLAGGRNEQFF.